The sequence of this T cell receptor beta chain was determined in a study of blood T cell repertoires in COVID-19 (dated by TCRdb to between 2020 and 2021). Some background on the complete study: Collaborator samples came from the United States, Italy and Spain and covered acute and convalescent phases of COVID-19. The material from the prospective study consisted of cDNA or gDNA derived from T cells, B-cell-depleted T cells, or PBMCs. Samples came from the ongoing ImmuneRACE study (first 160 participants) plus 1,254 subjects from 6 global collaborators. Where HLA class I and class II types were available, the types were taken from metadata supplied by the sample provider, not from assay-based typing. The dataset comprised deeply sampled blood TCRbeta repertoires from subjects exposed to, actively infected with, or recovered from COVID-19. The repertoires were released in a freely available public database meant as a resource for research on the immune response to SARS-CoV-2. Sample metadata almost always included a de-identified subject ID, COVID-19 status, age in years and sex.

The CDR3 spans 17 residues, from the cysteine through the phenylalanine. CDR3 DNA only is kept here, 51 bases in frame from base 1. According to the germline V gene (reference sequence), CDR1 reads SGHNT and CDR2 reads YYREEE. The junction shows trimming of 4 bases on V and 6 bases on J, and the gene matches do not reach 10 bases of it. Note on this clone: Its target antigen remains unknown. Per-base quality was not reported, and no clone a single base away is much larger than it.

The immunoSEQ Assay, a bias-controlled multiplex PCR, was used to amplify TCRbeta CDR3 regions from genomic DNA. Regarding the original processing steps: The number of nucleated cells in each sample was estimated from the amplification of reference gene primers within the assay. Sequence reads were collapsed and filtered to measure the absolute abundance of every unique TCRbeta CDR3 rearrangement. For each sample, productive Simpson clonality was calculated as the square root of Simpson's diversity index over productive rearrangements. TCRdb's version of the immuneACCESS table is confined to in-frame rearrangements and falls short of the full clone set. An unresolved V gene accounts for under half of the shortfall where checked; the remainder is of unknown origin. The V and J calls and clone size come from that table; D and trimming were worked out from the DNA. The sample data list approximately 90,000 clones, and approximately 88% of these were observed just once. Together, the top ten hold roughly 32% of the sample.

Points the paper makes about the study in general: How much clinical and demographic metadata was included differed by source and by participant, and the metadata was provided uncurated.

Whole blood was collected in K2EDTA tubes by collaborating institutions according to the institutions' own protocols. Collaborator samples were shipped for TCRbeta analysis as frozen whole blood, isolated PBMCs, or DNA extracted from either sample type. What was sequenced was peripheral blood. Here the chain combines TRBV5-4 and TRBJ2-3, and TRBD2 matches 14 of the central bases. The sequence was obtained from an elderly woman with active or convalescent COVID-19. The nucleotide sequence is TGTGCCAGCAGCCCCCGGGGACTAGCGGGAGCTCAGGATACGCAGTATTTT. This codes for CASSPRGLAGAQDTQYF.